The 21 T cell receptor beta chains given below trace back to one sample, sequenced in a study of cytomegalovirus exposure and HLA in healthy donors (dated 2017 in TCRdb). The library was prepared using the immunoSEQ multiplex PCR assay. For the multiplex PCR, a mixture combining 60 forward primers for TCR Vbeta segments and 13 reverse primers for TCR Jbeta segments was used. Not all clones reach the TCRdb copy of this immuneACCESS table, which keeps in-frame sequences only. Checked studies attribute under half of the gap to unresolved V genes and leave the rest unexplained. A total of 130,000 or so clones appear in this sample, approximately 8.6% of them only once. The ten most abundant clones make up around 6.1% of the sample. Input material: PBMCs. The receptors were sampled from a woman in her forties in good health and CMV-seropositive.

V and J are TRBV5-4 and TRBJ2-3; a possible D gene is TRBD2 (5 bases). The length of the CDR3 is 15 residues. The V and J ends lost 4 bases and 0 bases respectively, with 12 bases between them. CDR1 is SGHNT and CDR2 is YYREEE in the germline V gene (reference sequence). The CDR3 sequence: CASSPDYTSTDTQYF. CDR3 DNA: TGTGCCAGCAGCCCTGACTATACTAGCACAGATACGCAGTATTTT. Looking up the rest from reference TRBV5-4 and TRBJ2-3 gives the full variable domain: ETGVTQSPTHLIKTRGQQVTLRCSSQSGHNTVSWYQQALGQGPQFIFQYYREEENGRGNFPPRFSGLQFPNYSSELNVNALELDDSALYLCASSPDYTSTDTQYFGPGTRLTVL.

The rearrangement uses TRBV19 and TRBJ1-1; D perhaps matches TRBD1 (6 bases). Germline V CDR1 and CDR2: LNHDA, SQIVND (reference sequence). Trimming removed 3 bases at V and 8 bases at J, with 10 bases between. This CDR3 contains 12 residues. The CDR3 DNA follows: TGTGCCAGTAGTATGTGGCAGGGGGAAGCTTTCTTT. Protein sequence: CASSMWQGEAFF.

This clone was detected only once. The chain carries TRBV11-3 and TRBJ2-3; 11 nucleotides align to TRBD2. This CDR3 is built from 13 residues. V lost 0 bases and J lost 14; bases outside the gene matches: 4. CDR1 is SGHNT, CDR2 YENEEA, per germline. The CDR3 region has the DNA TGTGCCAGCAGCTTAGACGGACTAGCGGGCCCGTATTTT. Protein sequence: CASSLDGLAGPYF.

This clone has more than one count but fewer than ten. The rearrangement joins TRBV5-6 to TRBJ2-5; possible D gene TRBD1, 5 bases. V was trimmed by 4 bases and J by 4 bases, leaving 14 bases between them. Germline CDR1 and CDR2: SGHDT and YYEEEE. The CDR3 has 14 amino acids. The CDR3 loop is CASSMVWGRETQYF. The CDR3 nucleotides are TGTGCCAGCAGCATGGTTTGGGGCAGAGAGACCCAGTACTTC. Together with reference TRBV5-6 and TRBJ2-5, the CDR3 gives the full variable domain: DAGVTQSPTHLIKTRGQQVTLRCSPKSGHDTVSWYQQALGQGPQFIFQYYEEEERQRGNFPDRFSGHQFPNYSSELNVNALLLGDSALYLCASSMVWGRETQYFGPGTRLLVL.

This chain uses TRBV5-4 with TRBJ1-1; TRBD1 matches at 8 bases. Germline V gives CDR1 SGHNT, CDR2 YYREEE (reference sequence). The CDR3 spans 14 residues. Germline trimming cut 0 bases from V and 4 bases from J; bases unmatched to any gene: 2. CDR3 coding DNA: TGTGCCAGCAGCTTGGACAGGGGGGCCACTGAAGCTTTCTTT. Translated: CASSLDRGATEAFF.

The CDR3 spells CSVEVGGEKLFF. The CDR3 coding sequence is TGCAGCGTTGAAGTGGGGGGAGAAAAACTGTTTTTT. V usage is TRBV29-1 and J usage is TRBJ1-4; possible D gene TRBD1, 5 bases. The length of the CDR3 is 12 residues. V gave up 1 base and J gave up 8 bases, with 8 bases separating them. The germline CDR1 and CDR2 sequences are SQVTM and ANQGSEA.

The chain carries TRBV28 and TRBJ1-1, with TRBD1 identical over 7 bases. V lost 3 bases and J lost 6; bases outside the gene matches: 4. The CDR3 loop spans 13 amino acids. CDR1 and CDR2 (germline): MDHEN, SYDVKM. The CDR3 loop is CASSLNRGSEAFF. CDR3 nucleotides: TGTGCCAGCAGTTTGAACAGGGGATCTGAAGCTTTCTTT.

The sample holds a few counts of this clone. V is TRBV9 and J is TRBJ2-3, with 8 bases fitting TRBD1. V trimming: 4 bases; J trimming: 0 bases; junction bases outside the gene matches: 4. CDR1 and CDR2 (germline): SGDLS, YYNGEE. There are 15 residues in the CDR3. CDR3 sequence reads: CASSLQGASTDTQYF. The CDR3 DNA follows: TGTGCCAGCAGCCTTCAGGGGGCAAGCACAGATACGCAGTATTTT.

This clone was observed a handful of times. The gene calls are TRBV30 and TRBJ1-1; D might be TRBD1 (5 bases). This CDR3 is built from 13 residues. Deletions cut 5 bases from V and 3 bases from J, with 13 bases between. Germline CDR1 GTSNPN, CDR2 SVGIG (reference sequence). The CDR3 loop is CAWDIVRDTEAFF. Here the CDR3 DNA reads TGTGCCTGGGACATAGTCAGGGACACTGAAGCTTTCTTT.

V gene TRBV30 combines with J gene TRBJ2-7; 11 positions match TRBD1. The germline CDR1 and CDR2 sequences are GTSNPN and SVGIG (reference sequence). V shed 2 bases, J shed 5 bases, and the junction held 5 bases outside the gene matches. The CDR3 length is 14 residues. CDR3 amino acids: CAWSSGTGGDEQYF. The CDR3 DNA reads TGTGCCTGGAGTTCCGGGACAGGGGGTGACGAGCAGTACTTC.

This chain links TRBV6-1 with TRBJ1-1; D is ambiguous. The V gene's germline CDR1 is MNHNS and CDR2 SASEGT. V lost 9 bases and J 0 bases, leaving 14 bases between the germline ends. This CDR3 spans 14 amino acids. CDR3 in amino acids: CASSGERMNTEAFF. The CDR3 DNA follows: TGTGCCAGTTCCGGGGAACGGATGAACACTGAAGCTTTCTTT.

This clone was counted between two and nine times. The chain couples TRBV30 to TRBJ2-3; 9 positions match TRBD2. V shed 0 bases, J shed 10 bases, and the junction held 5 bases outside the gene matches. The germline V gene has CDR1 GTSNPN and CDR2 SVGIG (reference sequence). The CDR3 spans 13 residues. The CDR3 sequence: CAWSVSSGESQYF. The CDR3 bases are TGTGCCTGGAGTGTATCTAGCGGGGAATCGCAGTATTTT. Complete variable domain (other parts from reference TRBV30 and TRBJ2-3): SQTIHQWPATLVQPVGSPLSLECTVEGTSNPNLYWYRQAAGRGLQLLFYSVGIGQISSEVPQNLSASRPQDRQFILSSKKLLLSDSGFYLCAWSVSSGESQYFGPGTRLTVL.

This clone turned up a few times. This chain links TRBV19 with TRBJ2-1; 9 nucleotides match TRBD1. Germline CDR1 LNHDA, CDR2 SQIVND (reference sequence). CDR3 length: 14 amino acids. V gave up 7 bases and J gave up 6 bases; unmatched junction bases: 7. The CDR3 is CASTPGQGPNEQFF. The CDR3 bases are TGTGCCAGTACCCCGGGACAGGGCCCCAATGAGCAGTTCTTC.

In its sample, this clone was seen a few times. V gene TRBV11-1 combines with J gene TRBJ1-1; no reliable D call. Germline CDR1 reads SGHAT; CDR2 reads FQDESV (reference sequence). V dropped 4 bases and J dropped 2 bases, with 5 bases sitting between them. CDR3 length: 12 residues. CDR3 sequence reads: CASSYQNTEAFF. The CDR3 DNA is TGTGCCAGCAGCTATCAAAACACTGAAGCTTTCTTT.

The chain has TRBV28 and TRBJ1-2; D is undetermined. The length of the CDR3 is 11 residues. Germline CDR1 is MDHEN and CDR2 is SYDVKM. The V end was cut by 2 bases, the J end by 6 bases, with 4 bases between. The CDR3 sequence is CASSLADGYTF. CDR3 nucleotide sequence: TGTGCCAGCAGTTTAGCGGATGGCTACACCTTC.

J is TRBJ1-1 and V is TRBV18; D call uncertain. This CDR3 comprises 14 residues. Trimming shortened V by 0 bases and J by 8 bases, and 13 bases separated the two germline ends. The germline gives CDR1 KGHSH, CDR2 LQKENI. CDR3 in amino acids: CASSPPRETGEAFF. The DNA for the CDR3 is TGTGCCAGCTCACCACCCCGGGAGACCGGAGAAGCTTTCTTT.

The chain combines TRBV5-1 with TRBJ2-3; 8 nucleotides align to TRBD1. The CDR3 runs 16 residues. J was trimmed by 1 base and V by 4 bases; bases with no gene match: 8. CDR1 is SGHRS, CDR2 YFSETQ, per germline. CDR3 region: CASSQGQALGTDTQYF. The CDR3 DNA reads as TGCGCCAGCAGCCAGGGACAGGCTCTGGGCACAGATACGCAGTATTTT.

This clone showed up just a few times. The chain carries TRBV28 and TRBJ1-2, with 12 bases identical to TRBD1. In germline, CDR1 is MDHEN, CDR2 SYDVKM. Unmatched junction bases numbered 14, after V lost 5 bases and J lost 4 bases. The CDR3 extends over 18 amino acids. The CDR3 region has the DNA TGTGCCAGCAGTCCCCGGGGACAGGGGGCCCTAACTCCCTATGGCTACACCTTC. Protein sequence: CASSPRGQGALTPYGYTF.

The chain uses TRBV18 and TRBJ1-2, with D possibly TRBD1 on 5 matching bases. CDR3 length: 15 residues. Trimming removed 0 bases from V and 6 bases from J, with 14 bases in between. In germline, CDR1 is KGHSH, CDR2 LQKENI. The CDR3 sequence is CASSPPGLRMDGYTF. The CDR3 bases are TGTGCCAGCTCACCACCGGGACTCCGGATGGATGGCTACACCTTC.

Of note for this clone: This sequence may be a read error, since a much larger clone differs from it by one base. This is likely a read error, given that the CDR3 carries no conserved phenylalanine or tryptophan at its end. The chain recombines TRBV6-4 with TRBJ2-3; a weak D match, TRBD1 (7 bases). Germline loops: CDR1 MRHNA, CDR2 SNTAGT. The CDR3 runs 14 residues. The V end lost 4 bases, the J end lost 2 bases, and 10 bases lay between the germline ends. This CDR3 is CASSARGATDTQYV. The CDR3 region has the DNA TGTGCCAGCAGTGCCAGGGGGGCCACAGATACGCAGTATGTT.

The rearrangement joins TRBV19 to TRBJ1-5; 10 bases map to TRBD1. Trimming cost V 4 bases and J 2 bases; bases outside gene matches: 5. This CDR3 spans 16 amino acids. Germline values: CDR1 LNHDA, CDR2 SQIVND (reference sequence). The CDR3: CASSRTGGIGNQPQHF. Here the CDR3 DNA reads TGTGCCAGTAGTAGGACAGGGGGAATTGGCAATCAGCCCCAGCATTTT. The full variable domain, rest sourced from reference TRBV19 and TRBJ1-5, is DGGITQSPKYLFRKEGQNVTLSCEQNLNHDAMYWYRQDPGQGLRLIYYSQIVNDFQKGDIAEGYSVSREKKESFPLTVTSAQKNPTAFYLCASSRTGGIGNQPQHFGDGTRLSIL.